This TCR beta chain was documented in a study of T cells in Graves' hyperthyroidism and ophthalmopathy. CDR3 length: 16 residues. V shed 3 bases, J shed 2 bases, and the junction held 9 bases outside the gene matches. Germline assignment: CDR1 SQVTM and CDR2 ANQGSEA. Study outcomes and limitations: Ophthalmopathy and stable hyperthyroidism were told apart by a 13 V-J model.

This clonotype came up a few times. Its antigen remains unknown. Amplification targeted TCR beta CDR3 regions from RNA transcripts. The HTBI primer set was used in a first-round RT-PCR of the TCR CDR3. TCRdb reprocessed the multiplex PCR reads via MiXCR and lists one record per CDR3 protein. The sample lists 350,000 to 400,000 distinct CDR3 sequences; just under 15% were seen once. The sample was blood. This clonotype was obtained from a woman aged 30 to 39 with Graves' hyperthyroidism. The chain links TRBV29-1 to TRBJ2-4, with 8 nucleotides matching TRBD2. The CDR3 DNA sequence: TGCAGCGTTGATTCCAGCGGGAGAGTTTCCAAAAACATTCAGTACTTC. Translation gives CSVDSSGRVSKNIQYF.